This record concerns one T cell receptor beta chain sequence. An end of the junction does not agree with germline; a read error may underlie this. The source of the sample is a study of T cells in Graves' hyperthyroidism and ophthalmopathy. Amplification of TCR beta CDR3 regions was performed using RNA transcripts as template. The HTBI primer set drove a first-round RT-PCR of the TCR CDR3. TCRdb analysed the multiplex PCR reads with MiXCR anew, one entry per CDR3 protein. The top ten hold around 9.3% of the sample, which has roughly 840,000 distinct CDR3 sequences, 38% seen once. The CDR3 length is 10 residues. CDR1 and CDR2 from the germline V gene are ENHRY and SYGVKD.

The genes are TRBV10-3 and TRBJ1-1, with D unresolved. This clonotype was obtained from a man younger than 35 with Graves' hyperthyroidism. The material sequenced was blood. The CDR3: CAIIPEGALF. DNA for the CDR3: TGTGCCATCATACCAGAGGGAGCTCTCTTT.